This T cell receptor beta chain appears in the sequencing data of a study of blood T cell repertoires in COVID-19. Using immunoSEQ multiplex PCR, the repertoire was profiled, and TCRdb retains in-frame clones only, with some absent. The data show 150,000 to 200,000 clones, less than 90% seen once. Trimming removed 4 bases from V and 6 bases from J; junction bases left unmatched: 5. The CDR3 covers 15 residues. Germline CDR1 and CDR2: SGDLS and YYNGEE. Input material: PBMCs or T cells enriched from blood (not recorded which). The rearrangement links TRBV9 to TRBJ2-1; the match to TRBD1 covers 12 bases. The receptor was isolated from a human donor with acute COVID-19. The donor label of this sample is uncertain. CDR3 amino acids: CASSLGTGGLNEQFF. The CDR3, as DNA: TGTGCCAGCAGCCTCGGGACAGGGGGCCTCAATGAGCAGTTCTTC.